These 13 T cell receptor beta chains came from one sample sequenced in a study of blood T cell repertoires in COVID-19. Sequencing used immunoSEQ multiplex PCR; TCRdb keeps in-frame clones, though not all of them. The repertoire holds about 120,000 clones, with around 89% as singletons. The material sequenced was peripheral blood. The receptors stem from a human donor with acute or convalescent COVID-19. The donor label of this sample is uncertain.

The chain recombines TRBV7-2 with TRBJ1-2; TRBD1 agrees at 9 bases. Germline CDR1 reads SGHTA; CDR2 reads FQGNSA. V lost 5 bases to trimming and J lost 7 bases; unmatched junction nucleotides: 8. This CDR3 region has 14 residues. This CDR3 is CASSINRGRGGYTF. For the CDR3, the DNA is TGTGCCAGCAGCATCAACAGGGGGCGGGGTGGCTACACCTTC.

The sample holds one count of this clone. V gene TRBV5-4 combines with J gene TRBJ1-1; 7 positions agree with TRBD1. In germline, CDR1 is SGHNT, CDR2 YYREEE (reference sequence). CDR3 length equals 16 residues. The V and J ends lost 5 bases and 5 bases, in that order; junction bases with no gene match: 15. The CDR3 reads CASSKAGGRVGTEAFF. The CDR3 bases are TGTGCCAGCAGTAAAGCAGGGGGGAGAGTAGGGACTGAAGCTTTCTTT.

V is TRBV29-1 and J is TRBJ1-1; D is undetermined. Trimming pared 3 bases from V and 0 bases from J, leaving 8 bases between. The length of the CDR3 is 13 residues. Germline loops: CDR1 SQVTM, CDR2 ANQGSEA. DNA for the CDR3: TGCAGCGTTGATGGTAGCATGAACACTGAAGCTTTCTTT. Translating gives CSVDGSMNTEAFF.

This clone was observed once. This chain joins TRBV7-8 and TRBJ1-1; D may be TRBD1 (6 bases). This CDR3 has 14 residues. The germline V gene encodes CDR1 SGHVS and CDR2 FQNEAQ. With 3 bases removed from V and 1 base from J, the gap between germline ends came to 9 bases. The CDR3 DNA is TGTGCCAGCAGCTTGGGACATCAGAACACTGAAGCTTTCTTT. Amino acids: CASSLGHQNTEAFF.

The count of this clone is one. The chain recombines TRBV6-2 or TRBV6-3 with TRBJ2-1; 9 nucleotides line up with TRBD2. The CDR3 is made up of 16 amino acids. Germline values: CDR1 MNHEY, CDR2 SVGEGT. The V gene end was trimmed by 1 base and the J gene end by 7 bases; junction bases not matched to a gene: 8. CDR3 protein: CASSYWPSGNTNEQFF. In DNA form, the CDR3 reads TGTGCCAGCAGTTACTGGCCTAGCGGGAATACTAATGAGCAGTTCTTC.

This chain links TRBV4-3 with TRBJ1-5, with TRBD1 matching over 9 bases. In germline, CDR1 is LGHNA, CDR2 YSLEER. This CDR3 region has 16 residues. The J segment lost 2 bases and the V segment lost 1 base, leaving 3 bases of the junction unmatched. This CDR3 is CASSQGTGDRNQPQHF. The DNA of the CDR3 is TGCGCCAGCAGCCAAGGGACAGGGGACCGCAATCAGCCCCAGCATTTT.

This clone was counted between two and nine times. This chain joins TRBV2 and TRBJ2-7; TRBD2 matches 7 bases. CDR3 size: 14 residues. V lost 1 base to trimming and J lost 4 bases; unmatched junction nucleotides: 4. The germline gives CDR1 SNHLY, CDR2 FYNNEI. The CDR3 DNA reads as TGTGCCAGCAGTGAAGAGCGGGGCAGATACGAGCAGTACTTC. Protein: CASSEERGRYEQYF. Variable domain in full (rest from reference TRBV2 and TRBJ2-7): EPEVTQTPSHQVTQMGQEVILRCVPISNHLYFYWYRQILGQKVEFLVSFYNNEISEKSEIFDDQFSVERPDGSNFTLKIRSTKLEDSAMYFCASSEERGRYEQYFGPGTRLTVT.

This sequence joins TRBV6-5 and TRBJ2-7; no clear D gene. This CDR3 has 14 amino acids. Trimming took 8 bases from V and 3 from J, leaving 17 bases between them. Germline lookup yields CDR1 MNHEY and CDR2 SVGAGI. CDR3 protein: CASSESELYYEQYF. The CDR3 nucleotides read TGTGCCAGCTCCGAATCCGAACTCTACTACGAGCAGTACTTC.

Comment on this clone: An end of the junction does not agree with germline; a read error may underlie this. The V gene is TRBV2, the J gene TRBJ2-7; 7 bases are shared with TRBD1. This CDR3 contains 13 residues. CDR1 and CDR2 (germline): SNHLY, FYNNEI. CDR3 in DNA: TGTGCCAGCAGTGAAGAGAGGACAGGTCTAAACCTCTTC. It specifies CASSEERTGLNLF.

The chain combines TRBV7-8 with TRBJ2-2, with 7 bases identical to TRBD2. V lost 8 bases to trimming and J lost 0 bases; unmatched junction nucleotides: 6. The CDR3 length is 15 residues. Germline V lookup: CDR1 SGHVS, CDR2 FQNEAQ. The CDR3 is CASGWTRTNTGELFF. CDR3 bases: TGTGCCAGCGGCTGGACTAGAACGAACACCGGGGAGCTGTTTTTT.

This clone was found a few times. The gene calls are TRBV20-1 and TRBJ1-1, with D possibly TRBD1 on 6 matching bases. The CDR3 covers 11 residues. Germline V lookup: CDR1 DFQATT, CDR2 SNEGSKA (reference sequence). V was cut by 8 bases and J by 10 bases, with 17 bases left in between. CDR3: CSLPGEGGAFF. CDR3 in DNA: TGCAGTCTCCCAGGGGAGGGGGGAGCTTTCTTT.

The chain couples TRBV27 to TRBJ1-1; 8 bases map to TRBD1. This CDR3 has 15 residues. The germline CDR1 and CDR2 sequences are MNHEY and SMNVEV (reference sequence). The V gene end was trimmed by 5 bases and the J gene end by 0 bases; junction bases not matched to a gene: 5. CDR3 amino acids: CASSLRTGMNTEAFF. The CDR3 DNA sequence: TGTGCCAGCAGTCTCCGGACAGGGATGAACACTGAAGCTTTCTTT.

The V gene is TRBV2, the J gene TRBJ1-4; D call uncertain. Germline loops: CDR1 SNHLY, CDR2 FYNNEI. This CDR3 comprises 14 residues. Trimming took 6 bases from V and 12 from J, leaving 20 bases between them. CDR3 sequence reads: CASSLGLFNGELFF. The CDR3 nucleotides are TGTGCCAGCAGCCTCGGACTGTTTAATGGGGAACTGTTTTTT.